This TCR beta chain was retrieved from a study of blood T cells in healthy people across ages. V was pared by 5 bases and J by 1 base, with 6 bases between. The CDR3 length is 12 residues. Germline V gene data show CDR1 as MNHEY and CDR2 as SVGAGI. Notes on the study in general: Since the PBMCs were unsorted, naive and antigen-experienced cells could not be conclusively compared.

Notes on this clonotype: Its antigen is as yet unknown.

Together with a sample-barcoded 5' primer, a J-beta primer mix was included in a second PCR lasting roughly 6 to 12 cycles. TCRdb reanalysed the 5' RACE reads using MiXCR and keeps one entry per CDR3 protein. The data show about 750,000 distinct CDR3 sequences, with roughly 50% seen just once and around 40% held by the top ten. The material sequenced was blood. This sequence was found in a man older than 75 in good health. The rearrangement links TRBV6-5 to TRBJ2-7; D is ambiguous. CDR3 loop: CASSAKSYEQYF. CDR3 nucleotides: TGTGCCAGCAGTGCCAAATCCTACGAGCAGTACTTC.